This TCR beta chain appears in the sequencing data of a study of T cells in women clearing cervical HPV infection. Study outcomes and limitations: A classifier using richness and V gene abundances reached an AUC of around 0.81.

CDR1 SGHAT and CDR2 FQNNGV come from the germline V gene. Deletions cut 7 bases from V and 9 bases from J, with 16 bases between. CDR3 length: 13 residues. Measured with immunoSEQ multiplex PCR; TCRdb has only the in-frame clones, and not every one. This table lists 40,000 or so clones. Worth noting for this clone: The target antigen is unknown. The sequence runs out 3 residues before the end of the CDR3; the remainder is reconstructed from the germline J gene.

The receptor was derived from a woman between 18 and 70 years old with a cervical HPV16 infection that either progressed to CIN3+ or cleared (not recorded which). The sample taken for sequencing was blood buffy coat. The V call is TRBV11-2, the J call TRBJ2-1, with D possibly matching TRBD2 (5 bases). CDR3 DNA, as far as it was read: TGTGCCAGCACCACAGTACGGGGTACTGAG. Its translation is CASTTVRGTE. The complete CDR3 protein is CASTTVRGTEQFF.